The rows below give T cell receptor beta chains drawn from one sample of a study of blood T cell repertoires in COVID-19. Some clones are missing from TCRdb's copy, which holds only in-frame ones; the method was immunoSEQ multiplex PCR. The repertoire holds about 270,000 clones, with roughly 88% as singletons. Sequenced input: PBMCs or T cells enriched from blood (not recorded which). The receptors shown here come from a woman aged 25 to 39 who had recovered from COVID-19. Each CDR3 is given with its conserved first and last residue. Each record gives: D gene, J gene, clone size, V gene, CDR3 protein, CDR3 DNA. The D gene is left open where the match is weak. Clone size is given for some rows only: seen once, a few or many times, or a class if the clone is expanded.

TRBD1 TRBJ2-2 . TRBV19 CASSPGQDTSTGELFF TGTGCCAGTAGCCCGGGACAGGATACTTCTACCGGGGAGCTGTTTTTT
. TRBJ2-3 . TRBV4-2 CASRDYRTDTQYF TGTGCCAGCAGGGACTACCGCACAGATACGCAGTATTTT
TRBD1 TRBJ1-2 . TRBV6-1 CASSDRGYGYTF TGTGCCAGCAGTGACAGGGGGTATGGCTACACCTTC
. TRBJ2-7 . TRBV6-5 CASTVTGGHYEQYF TGTGCCAGCACAGTTACCGGCGGGCACTACGAGCAGTACTTC
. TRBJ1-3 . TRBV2 CASQLGTTSGNTIYF TGTGCCAGCCAGTTGGGGACAACCTCTGGAAACACCATATATTTT
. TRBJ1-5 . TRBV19 CASSMRPGWSNQPQHF TGTGCCAGTAGTATGAGACCAGGGTGGAGCAATCAGCCCCAGCATTTT
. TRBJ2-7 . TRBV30 CAWGPGLSPSYEQYF TGTGCCTGGGGGCCGGGTCTCTCCCCTTCCTACGAGCAGTACTTC
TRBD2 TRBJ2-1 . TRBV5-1 CASSPGTSGSYNEQFF TGCGCCAGCAGCCCAGGGACTAGCGGCTCCTACAATGAGCAGTTCTTC
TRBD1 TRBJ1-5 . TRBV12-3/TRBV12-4 CASSLFRGPPEHF TGTGCCAGCAGTTTATTTAGGGGGCCCCCTGAGCATTTT
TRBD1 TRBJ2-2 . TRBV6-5 CASSSRQGAYTGELFF TGTGCCAGCAGTTCCCGACAGGGGGCATACACCGGGGAGCTGTTTTTT
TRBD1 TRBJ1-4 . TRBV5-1 CASSSTGAATNEKLFF TGCGCCAGCAGCAGTACAGGGGCTGCAACTAATGAAAAACTGTTTTTT
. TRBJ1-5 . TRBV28 CASSLTSAAGANQPQHF TGTGCCAGCAGTTTAACGTCCGCGGCAGGGGCAAATCAGCCCCAGCATTTT
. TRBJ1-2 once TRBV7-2 CASSSGGAGGYTF TGTGCCAGCAGCTCGGGAGGGGCGGGTGGCTACACCTTC
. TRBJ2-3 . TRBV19 CASSISGGPDTQYF TGTGCCAGTAGTATAAGCGGAGGGCCAGATACGCAGTATTTT
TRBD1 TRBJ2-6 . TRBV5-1 CASSYGQEANVLTF TGCGCCAGCAGCTACGGACAGGAGGCCAACGTCCTGACTTTC
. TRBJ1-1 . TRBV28 CASSSGATEAFF TGTGCCAGCAGCTCAGGGGCTACTGAAGCTTTCTTT
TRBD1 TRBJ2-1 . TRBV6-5 CASLFGTENNEQFF TGTGCCAGTCTCTTCGGGACAGAGAATAATGAGCAGTTCTTC
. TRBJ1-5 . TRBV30 CAFTQTDHNQPQHF TGTGCCTTTACCCAGACAGACCACAATCAGCCCCAGCATTTT
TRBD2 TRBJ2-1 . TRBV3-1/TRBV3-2 CASSQIPFASGDYNEQFF TGTGCCAGCAGCCAAATCCCTTTTGCTAGCGGGGATTACAATGAGCAGTTCTTC
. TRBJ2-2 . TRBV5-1 CASSWDSLTGELFF TGCGCCAGCAGCTGGGACTCACTCACCGGGGAGCTGTTTTTT
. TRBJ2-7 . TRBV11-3 CASSLSGVGTPSSYEQYF TGTGCCAGCAGCTTATCGGGGGTAGGTACCCCGAGCTCCTACGAGCAGTACTTC
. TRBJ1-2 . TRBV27 CASSPDTIYGYTF TGTGCCAGCAGTCCGGACACGATTTATGGCTACACCTTC
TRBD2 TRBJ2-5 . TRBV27 CASSLSPGGSVQETQYF TGTGCCAGCAGTTTATCGCCGGGGGGGAGTGTTCAAGAGACCCAGTACTTC
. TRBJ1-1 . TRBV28 CASNLGANTEAFF TGTGCCAGCAATCTGGGGGCGAACACTGAAGCTTTCTTT
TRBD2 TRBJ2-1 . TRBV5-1 CASTFPGTSGGLEQFF TGCGCCAGCACCTTCCCCGGGACTAGCGGGGGTCTTGAGCAGTTCTTC
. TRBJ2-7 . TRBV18 CASSPTTNEQYF TGTGCCAGCTCACCAACTACAAACGAGCAGTACTTC
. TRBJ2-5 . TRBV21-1 CASSSPGQGFQETQYF TGTGCCAGCAGCAGTCCGGGACAGGGGTTCCAAGAGACCCAGTACTTC
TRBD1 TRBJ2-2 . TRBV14 CASSHRDRVTGELFF TGTGCCAGCAGCCATCGGGACAGGGTTACCGGGGAGCTGTTTTTT
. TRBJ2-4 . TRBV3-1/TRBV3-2 CASSQEVRGNIQYF TGTGCCAGCAGCCAAGAGGTGCGGGGAAACATTCAGTACTTC
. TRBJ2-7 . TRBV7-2 CASSLGIGHGYEQYF TGTGCCAGCAGCTTAGGAATTGGACACGGCTACGAGCAGTACTTC
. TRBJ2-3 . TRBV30 CAWSVLEGFTDTQYF TGTGCCTGGAGTGTCTTGGAGGGGTTCACAGATACGCAGTATTTT
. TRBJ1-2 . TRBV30 CAWSGGPGYGYTF TGTGCCTGGAGCGGGGGGCCCGGCTATGGCTACACCTTC
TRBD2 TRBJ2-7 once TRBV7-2 CASRGQSGGPGTQYF TGTGCCAGCAGAGGCCAATCGGGGGGTCCGGGAACGCAGTACTTC
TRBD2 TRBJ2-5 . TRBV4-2 CASSQTGTTGPKETQYF TGTGCCAGCAGCCAAACCGGGACTACTGGACCAAAAGAGACCCAGTACTTC
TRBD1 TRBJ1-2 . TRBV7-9 CASSSPGQGNYGYTF TGTGCCAGCAGCTCCCCCGGACAGGGGAACTATGGCTACACCTTC
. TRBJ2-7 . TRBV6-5 CASSYGGSYEQYF TGTGCCAGCAGTTACGGGGGGTCCTACGAGCAGTACTTC
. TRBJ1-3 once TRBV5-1 CASSLDGTVSTIYF TGCGCCAGCAGCTTGGACGGAACAGTGAGCACCATATATTTT
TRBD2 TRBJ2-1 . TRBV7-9 CASGKLAGGANEQFF TGTGCCAGCGGCAAACTAGCGGGAGGTGCGAATGAGCAGTTCTTC
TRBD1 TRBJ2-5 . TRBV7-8 CASSWGTGEETQYF TGTGCCAGCAGCTGGGGGACAGGGGAAGAGACCCAGTACTTC
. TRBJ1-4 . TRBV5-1 CASSWWAPSDGNEKLFF TGCGCCAGCAGCTGGTGGGCCCCCTCAGACGGTAATGAAAAACTGTTTTTT
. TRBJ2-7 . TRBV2 CASNRGGTSSPEQYF TGTGCCAGCAACAGGGGGGGGACTAGCTCCCCCGAGCAGTACTTC
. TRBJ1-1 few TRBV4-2 CASSPGEDSQNTEAFF TGTGCCAGCAGCCCCGGTGAGGACAGTCAGAACACTGAAGCTTTCTTT
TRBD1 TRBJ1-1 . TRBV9 CASTTGGEDTEAFF TGTGCCAGTACTACAGGGGGCGAGGACACTGAAGCTTTCTTT
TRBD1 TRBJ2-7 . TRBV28 CASSLGDRGGGQYF TGTGCCAGCAGTCTGGGGGACAGGGGAGGAGGGCAGTACTTC
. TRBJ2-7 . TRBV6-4 CASSVGASYEQYF TGTGCCAGCAGTGTTGGAGCCTCCTACGAGCAGTACTTC
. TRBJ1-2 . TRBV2 CASSEALRGAAFGPPHYGYTF TGTGCCAGCAGTGAAGCGCTTCGTGGCGCGGCGTTTGGCCCGCCACACTATGGCTACACCTTC
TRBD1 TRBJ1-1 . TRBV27 CASSPSGGAAEAFF TGTGCCAGCAGTCCTTCAGGGGGTGCGGCTGAAGCTTTCTTT
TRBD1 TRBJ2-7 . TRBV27 CATIVRQGAMYEQYF TGTGCCACCATTGTTCGACAGGGGGCAATGTACGAGCAGTACTTC
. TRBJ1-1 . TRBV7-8 CASSLQERGEAFF TGTGCCAGCAGCTTGCAGGAAAGGGGTGAAGCTTTCTTT
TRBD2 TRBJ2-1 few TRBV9 CASALSGGSYNEQFF TGTGCCAGCGCCCTTAGCGGGGGGTCCTACAATGAGCAGTTCTTC
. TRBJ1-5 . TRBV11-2 CASRRTPNQPQHF TGTGCCAGCAGACGGACACCCAATCAGCCCCAGCATTTT
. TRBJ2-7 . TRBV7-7 CASSPGQYYEQYF TGTGCCAGCAGCCCTGGACAGTACTACGAGCAGTACTTC
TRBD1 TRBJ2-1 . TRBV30 CAWSVSSGTGKQFF TGTGCCTGGAGTGTGTCCTCCGGGACAGGTAAGCAGTTCTTC